This T cell receptor (beta chain) was identified in a study of T cells in Graves' hyperthyroidism and ophthalmopathy. Study context: Upon initial diagnosis and before any treatment, peripheral blood was collected.

CDR3 size: 17 residues. The V gene lost 5 bases and the J gene lost 2 bases, with 18 bases spanning the gap. Germline V lookup: CDR1 SGHTA, CDR2 FQGTGA. For Graves' hyperthyroidism to be stable, ophthalmopathy could not progress within 18 months. Hyperthyroidism in the patients, aged 18 to 65, was newly diagnosed and under 2 months in duration. Study-wide results and limits: Most clonotypes that expanded in the thyroid above 0.001 also showed up in blood.

The table lists this clonotype with many counts. Its antigen is undetermined. Template material for amplifying TCR beta CDR3 regions consisted of RNA transcripts. During a first-round RT-PCR of the TCR CDR3, the HTBI primer set was used. One entry per CDR3 protein, called by TCRdb with MiXCR from the multiplex PCR reads. Of roughly 200,000 distinct CDR3 sequences listed, about a sixth are singletons. The clonotype was recovered from a man aged 40-50 years with Graves' hyperthyroidism. What was sequenced was blood. The genes are TRBV7-3 and TRBJ2-2, with a weak D call TRBD1 (5 bases). CDR3 DNA: TGTGCCAGCAGCACCCACCCTGGGGCAGCTAACACCGGGGAGCTGTTTTTT. It codes for CASSTHPGAANTGELFF. The variable domain in full, with the rest retrieved from reference TRBV7-3 and TRBJ2-2, is GAGVSQTPSNKVTEKGKYVELRCDPISGHTALYWYRQSLGQGPEFLIYFQGTGAADDSGLPNDRFFAVRPEGSVSTLKIQRTERGDSAVYLCASSTHPGAANTGELFFGEGSRLTVL.